A selection of T cell receptor beta chains follows, all from one sample in a study of blood T cell repertoires in COVID-19. TCRdb's table, derived via immunoSEQ multiplex PCR, lists solely in-frame clones and lacks some. The repertoire holds approximately 120,000 clones, with more than 70% as singletons. The sequencing input was peripheral blood. These receptors came from a human donor in a cohort sampled during active COVID-19. The CDR3 runs from the conserved cysteine through the conserved F or W. Fields, in order: V gene, J gene, clone size, D gene, CDR3 DNA, CDR3 protein. D genes are given only for firm matches. Clone size, where shown, is once, few, many, or a class for clones that have expanded.

v_call: TRBV13; j_call: TRBJ2-1; clone_size: few; d_call: TRBD2; cdr3_nt: TGTGCCAGCAATGCGGGAGGGCCCTCCTACAATGAGCAGTTCTTC; cdr3_aa: CASNAGGPSYNEQFF
v_call: TRBV7-2; j_call: TRBJ2-5; clone_size: NA; d_call: NA; cdr3_nt: TGTGCCAGCAGCTTAGTCGGGGAAGAGACCCAGTACTTC; cdr3_aa: CASSLVGEETQYF
v_call: TRBV30; j_call: TRBJ1-2; clone_size: NA; d_call: NA; cdr3_nt: TGTGCCTGGAGTGTCCCCCCCGGGGATGGCTACACCTTC; cdr3_aa: CAWSVPPGDGYTF
v_call: TRBV9; j_call: TRBJ2-7; clone_size: NA; d_call: TRBD1; cdr3_nt: TGTGCCAGCAGCCCAACCGGGACAGGGTTCGACGAGCAGTACTTC; cdr3_aa: CASSPTGTGFDEQYF
v_call: TRBV20-1; j_call: TRBJ2-3; clone_size: NA; d_call: NA; cdr3_nt: TGCAGTGCTAGAGTCCTAGATACGCAGTATTTT; cdr3_aa: CSARVLDTQYF
v_call: TRBV7-9; j_call: TRBJ2-3; clone_size: few; d_call: TRBD2; cdr3_nt: TGTGCCAGCAGCTTAATTACAACGTCAGCGGGGGGATTCACAGATACGCAGTATTTT; cdr3_aa: CASSLITTSAGGFTDTQYF
v_call: TRBV9; j_call: TRBJ2-5; clone_size: NA; d_call: TRBD2; cdr3_nt: TGTGCCAGCAGCGTAGTAACCGCGCGGAGCGGGGATGGAGAGACCCAGTACTTC; cdr3_aa: CASSVVTARSGDGETQYF
v_call: TRBV5-1; j_call: TRBJ2-3; clone_size: NA; d_call: NA; cdr3_nt: TGCGCCAGCAGCTTGGATCAGGCCTCTAGCACAGATACGCAGTATTTT; cdr3_aa: CASSLDQASSTDTQYF
v_call: TRBV11-2; j_call: TRBJ2-5; clone_size: NA; d_call: TRBD2; cdr3_nt: TGTGCCAGCAGCTTAAGCGGGATTGAGACCCAGTACTTC; cdr3_aa: CASSLSGIETQYF
v_call: TRBV3-1/TRBV3-2; j_call: TRBJ1-4; clone_size: NA; d_call: NA; cdr3_nt: TGTGCCAGCAGCCAAGGACAGCCGCGAAGAGATGAAAAACTGTTTTTT; cdr3_aa: CASSQGQPRRDEKLFF
v_call: TRBV7-2; j_call: TRBJ2-1; clone_size: NA; d_call: NA; cdr3_nt: TGTGCCAGCAGCCATGGGGGGGGCCAGCAGTTCTTC; cdr3_aa: CASSHGGGQQFF
v_call: TRBV5-4; j_call: TRBJ1-1; clone_size: NA; d_call: NA; cdr3_nt: TGTGCCAGCAGCGGGGGGGCGAACACTGAAGCTTTCTTT; cdr3_aa: CASSGGANTEAFF
v_call: TRBV2; j_call: TRBJ2-3; clone_size: many; d_call: TRBD2; cdr3_nt: TGTGCCAGCAGGAGAGGACTAGCAGGCGATACGCAGTATTTT; cdr3_aa: CASRRGLAGDTQYF
v_call: TRBV10-3; j_call: TRBJ1-1; clone_size: once; d_call: NA; cdr3_nt: TGTGCCATCAGTGAGGGGAGGCGGGACACTGAAGCTTTCTTT; cdr3_aa: CAISEGRRDTEAFF
v_call: TRBV19; j_call: TRBJ1-1; clone_size: NA; d_call: TRBD1; cdr3_nt: TGTGCCAGTAGCCAACTAGATACAGGGGACACTGAAGCTTTCTTT; cdr3_aa: CASSQLDTGDTEAFF
v_call: TRBV5-1; j_call: TRBJ2-4; clone_size: NA; d_call: TRBD1; cdr3_nt: TGCGCCAGCAGCCCAGAACCAACAGGGGCAGCCAAAAACATTCAGTACTTC; cdr3_aa: CASSPEPTGAAKNIQYF
v_call: TRBV5-4; j_call: TRBJ1-1; clone_size: NA; d_call: NA; cdr3_nt: TGTGCCAGCAGCTTGGGAGGTCCCGCCGGTGAAGCTTTCTTT; cdr3_aa: CASSLGGPAGEAFF
v_call: TRBV5-1; j_call: TRBJ2-1; clone_size: NA; d_call: NA; cdr3_nt: TGCGCCAGCAGCTCACATAATGAGCAGTTCTTC; cdr3_aa: CASSSHNEQFF
v_call: TRBV7-3; j_call: TRBJ2-1; clone_size: NA; d_call: NA; cdr3_nt: TGTGCCAGCAGCGGCACCCGCTTCGATGAGCAGTTCTTC; cdr3_aa: CASSGTRFDEQFF
v_call: TRBV25-1; j_call: TRBJ1-6; clone_size: NA; d_call: NA; cdr3_nt: TGTGCCAGCAAGGGAGGGGTGAGGTCCCTCCACTTT; cdr3_aa: CASKGGVRSLHF
v_call: TRBV6-5; j_call: TRBJ2-5; clone_size: NA; d_call: TRBD1; cdr3_nt: TGTGCCAGCAGTACCGGGACAGGGCAAGAGACCCAGTACTTC; cdr3_aa: CASSTGTGQETQYF
v_call: TRBV5-1; j_call: TRBJ2-1; clone_size: NA; d_call: TRBD2; cdr3_nt: TGCGCCAGCAGCTTGACGACTAGCGCCTCCCACAATGAGCAGTTCTTC; cdr3_aa: CASSLTTSASHNEQFF
v_call: TRBV5-1; j_call: TRBJ2-2; clone_size: NA; d_call: TRBD2; cdr3_nt: TGCGCCAGCAGCAGGGGACTAGCGGGAGGGCCCTCCGGGGAGCTGTTTTTT; cdr3_aa: CASSRGLAGGPSGELFF
v_call: TRBV7-9; j_call: TRBJ2-1; clone_size: NA; d_call: NA; cdr3_nt: TGTGCCAGCACCCCTGGGGCAGGGGTAGGTAAGCAGTTCTTC; cdr3_aa: CASTPGAGVGKQFF
v_call: TRBV11-3; j_call: TRBJ2-3; clone_size: NA; d_call: TRBD2; cdr3_nt: TGTGCCAGCAGCTTTCCCCTAGCGGATCTCACAGATACGCAGTATTTT; cdr3_aa: CASSFPLADLTDTQYF
v_call: TRBV9; j_call: TRBJ2-2; clone_size: few; d_call: TRBD2; cdr3_nt: TGTGCCAGCAGCGTTCAAGCGGGAGCTCGGGAGCTGTTTTTT; cdr3_aa: CASSVQAGARELFF
v_call: TRBV11-3; j_call: TRBJ2-1; clone_size: NA; d_call: TRBD2; cdr3_nt: TGTGCCAGCAGCGTCCAGGGACTAGCCGCGAATGAGCAGTTCTTC; cdr3_aa: CASSVQGLAANEQFF
v_call: TRBV10-1; j_call: TRBJ2-1; clone_size: NA; d_call: NA; cdr3_nt: TGCGCCAGCAGTGAGTCGAGGTCCACGTACAATGAGCAGTTCTTC; cdr3_aa: CASSESRSTYNEQFF
v_call: TRBV6-6; j_call: TRBJ1-2; clone_size: NA; d_call: TRBD1; cdr3_nt: TGTGCCAGCGTCAGTCGGACAGGGACTTTTGGCTACACCTTC; cdr3_aa: CASVSRTGTFGYTF
v_call: TRBV5-6; j_call: TRBJ1-3; clone_size: NA; d_call: TRBD1; cdr3_nt: TGTGCCAGCTGGGTGACAGGGGGAAACACCATATATTTT; cdr3_aa: CASWVTGGNTIYF
v_call: TRBV19; j_call: TRBJ2-1; clone_size: few; d_call: TRBD1; cdr3_nt: TGTGCCAGTAGTATAATGAGGGGGCAGGCTGAGCAGTTCTTC; cdr3_aa: CASSIMRGQAEQFF
v_call: TRBV29-1; j_call: TRBJ2-2; clone_size: NA; d_call: NA; cdr3_nt: TGCAGCGTTGACGGGGATCGGGGTTCCCCCGGGGAGCTGTTTTTT; cdr3_aa: CSVDGDRGSPGELFF
v_call: TRBV3-1/TRBV3-2; j_call: TRBJ1-1; clone_size: many; d_call: NA; cdr3_nt: TGTGCCAGCATTGGAGCGGTGTGCAAAGGGAGAGCTTTCTTT; cdr3_aa: CASIGAVCKGRAFF
v_call: TRBV6-1; j_call: TRBJ1-3; clone_size: NA; d_call: TRBD1; cdr3_nt: TGTGCCAGCAGTGAGAGGGGGCGCGGAAACACCATATATTTT; cdr3_aa: CASSERGRGNTIYF
v_call: TRBV5-1; j_call: TRBJ2-3; clone_size: NA; d_call: TRBD1; cdr3_nt: TGCGCCAGCAGCGACGGACGGACAGGGGGCACAGATACGCAGTATTTT; cdr3_aa: CASSDGRTGGTDTQYF